Each of the 21 T cell receptor beta chains below was sequenced from the same sample in a study of CD8 T cells in Susac syndrome. With random hexamers, 0.5 to 1 ug RNA was reverse transcribed. Each CDR3 protein gets one entry after TCRdb re-called the immunoSEQ multiplex PCR reads with MiXCR. The profile shows some 190,000 distinct CDR3 sequences, roughly 95% of them singletons. Material for sequencing was CD4+ T cells from PBMCs. These receptors were collected from a human donor in good health.

The V call is TRBV30, the J call TRBJ1-1; D remains ambiguous. The CDR3 sequence is 12 residues long. V lost 2 bases to trimming and J lost 1 base, with 5 bases between them. The germline CDR1 and CDR2 sequences are GTSNPN and SVGIG (reference sequence). The CDR3 bases are TGTGCCTGGAGTAAGGCGAACACTGAAGCTTTCTTT. Amino acids: CAWSKANTEAFF.

The chain carries TRBV7-2 and TRBJ2-3; perhaps TRBD2 as D (7 bases). Germline V gene lookup returns CDR1 SGHTA and CDR2 FQGNSA. V lost 3 bases, J lost 6 bases, and 10 bases lay in between. The CDR3 extends over 13 amino acids. CDR3 residues: CASSFGGRDTQYF. The CDR3 coding sequence is TGTGCCAGCAGCTTCGGGGGGCGCGATACGCAGTATTTT.

The chain joins TRBV7-2 to TRBJ2-1; 7 bases line up with TRBD2. V dropped 5 bases and J dropped 6; count of bases not matched to a gene: 7. Germline V CDR1 and CDR2: SGHTA, FQGNSA. The CDR3 is 14 amino acids. CDR3: CASSREATSNEQFF. CDR3 DNA: TGTGCCAGCAGCCGGGAGGCTACTTCCAATGAGCAGTTCTTC.

This clonotype appeared once. The rearrangement uses TRBV9 and TRBJ2-3; a weak D match, TRBD1 (5 bases). The CDR3 length is 14 residues. Germline V lookup: CDR1 SGDLS, CDR2 YYNGEE. The V gene lost 0 bases and the J gene lost 3 bases, with 8 bases spanning the gap. The CDR3 DNA reads TGTGCCAGCAGCGTAGATCCAGGGACAGATACGCAGTATTTT. Translated, it gives CASSVDPGTDTQYF.

This clonotype was recorded once. V usage is TRBV12-3 or TRBV12-4 and J usage is TRBJ2-7; D remains ambiguous. The CDR3 spans 12 residues. V was clipped by 1 base and J by 6 bases, with 7 bases between them. The CDR3 is CASSLELSEQYV. CDR3 nucleotide sequence: TGTGCCAGCAGTTTAGAGCTGAGCGAGCAGTACGTC.

V and J are TRBV3-1 and TRBJ2-7; 8 positions agree with TRBD1. From germline, CDR1 is LGHDT and CDR2 YNNKEL (reference sequence). J lost 6 bases, V lost 3 bases, and 4 bases had no gene match. The CDR3 is 13 residues long. CDR3: CASSHRDRSEQYF. CDR3 DNA sequence: TGTGCCAGCAGCCATAGGGACAGGTCCGAGCAGTACTTC.

This clonotype came up once. J is TRBJ2-5 and V is TRBV29-1, with 9 bases aligning to TRBD2. Trimming at V came to 0 bases and at J to 5 bases, leaving 4 bases not matched to a gene. The CDR3 length is 14 residues. From germline, CDR1 is SQVTM and CDR2 ANQGSEA. The CDR3 DNA reads as TGCAGCGTTGAAGATCGGGCGGGAGGGGAGACCCAGTACTTC. Amino acids: CSVEDRAGGETQYF. Combining the CDR3 with reference TRBV29-1 and TRBJ2-5 gives the whole variable domain SAVISQKPSRDICQRGTSLTIQCQVDSQVTMMFWYRQQPGQSLTLIATANQGSEATYESGFVIDKFPISRPNLTFSTLTVSNMSPEDSSIYLCSVEDRAGGETQYFGPGTRLLVL.

J is TRBJ2-6 and V is TRBV20-1, with D possibly being TRBD1 or TRBD2 (6 bases each). The CDR3 runs 15 residues. CDR1 and CDR2 from the germline V gene are DFQATT and SNEGSKA (reference sequence). The V end was cut by 5 bases, the J end by 0 bases, with 11 bases between. The CDR3 DNA reads TGCAGTGCTGGGGGGCTCGGCTCTGGGGCCAACGTCCTGACTTTC. It yields the protein CSAGGLGSGANVLTF.

The J gene is TRBJ2-7, the V gene TRBV4-1; the D is unclear. There are 17 residues in the CDR3. The ends were cut back, 5 bases at V and 0 bases at J, with 20 bases in the middle. Germline values: CDR1 MGHRA, CDR2 YSYEKL. In DNA, the CDR3 is TGCGCCAGCAGCTTCTGGATCGGACCGACGAGCTCCTACGAGCAGTACTTC. Its protein product is CASSFWIGPTSSYEQYF.

The rearrangement joins TRBV5-1 to TRBJ2-7; D possibly corresponds to TRBD1 (6 bases). Germline-derived CDR1 and CDR2 are SGHRS and YFSETQ. The CDR3 sequence is 13 residues long. The V gene lost 6 bases and the J gene lost 3 bases, with 13 bases spanning the gap. CDR3: CASNIQQGYEQYF. DNA of the CDR3: TGCGCCAGCAACATCCAACAGGGCTACGAGCAGTACTTC.

This rearrangement joins TRBV9 to TRBJ2-1; the D is unclear. Germline-derived CDR1 and CDR2 are SGDLS and YYNGEE. The CDR3 runs to 13 residues. The V gene lost 4 bases and the J gene lost 7 bases, with 12 bases spanning the gap. The CDR3 reads CASSIGSRNEQFF. DNA of the CDR3: TGTGCCAGCAGCATTGGTAGTAGGAATGAGCAGTTCTTC. Full variable domain (remainder filled in from reference TRBV9 and TRBJ2-1): DSGVTQTPKHLITATGQRVTLRCSPRSGDLSVYWYQQSLDQGLQFLIQYYNGEERAKGNILERFSAQQFPDLHSELNLSSLELGDSALYFCASSIGSRNEQFFGPGTRLTVL.

This sequence joins TRBV11-1 and TRBJ1-6, with TRBD1 matching 12 bases. The junction had 17 bases not matched to a gene; V was cut back by 6 bases and J by 5 bases. This CDR3 is 20 amino acids long. Germline V gene lookup returns CDR1 SGHAT and CDR2 FQDESV (reference sequence). CDR3 residues: CASRFSTGTGGGSNNSPLHF. The CDR3 DNA follows: TGTGCCAGCAGGTTCTCGACCGGGACAGGGGGCGGCAGTAATAATTCACCCCTCCACTTT.

The gene calls are TRBV29-1 and TRBJ2-7, with TRBD1 matching 7 bases. Germline lookup yields CDR1 SQVTM and CDR2 ANQGSEA. The CDR3 has 14 amino acids. V dropped 4 bases and J dropped 5; count of bases not matched to a gene: 11. CDR3 sequence: CSVGKGGFEDEQYF. The CDR3 DNA reads TGCAGCGTTGGGAAAGGGGGCTTTGAAGACGAGCAGTACTTC.

The chain uses TRBV3-1 and TRBJ2-5; D is possibly TRBD2 (6 bases). CDR1 LGHDT and CDR2 YNNKEL come from the germline V gene (reference sequence). CDR3 length equals 13 residues. Trimming cost V 5 bases and J 5 bases, with 12 bases left between them. CDR3 loop: CASSWGEQETQYF. In DNA, the CDR3 is TGTGCCAGCAGCTGGGGGGAGCAGGAGACCCAGTACTTC.

The chain is built from TRBV19 and TRBJ1-1, with TRBD1 identical over 7 bases. The germline V gene encodes CDR1 LNHDA and CDR2 SQIVND (reference sequence). The CDR3 loop spans 14 amino acids. The V gene end was trimmed by 8 bases and the J gene end by 2 bases; junction bases not matched to a gene: 8. The CDR3 protein is CASQPRGRNTEAFF. The CDR3, as DNA: TGTGCCAGTCAACCCAGGGGGAGAAACACTGAAGCTTTCTTT.

The chain has TRBV28 and TRBJ2-3; 7 bases fit TRBD2. Looked up from germline, CDR1 is MDHEN and CDR2 is SYDVKM. With 4 bases clipped from V and 0 bases from J, the junction kept 10 bases outside the gene matches. The CDR3 spans 17 residues. This chain's CDR3 is CASSSILGGGSTDTQYF. DNA for the CDR3: TGTGCCAGCAGTTCCATCCTTGGCGGGGGTAGCACAGATACGCAGTATTTT.

This chain joins TRBV5-1 and TRBJ2-1; 10 nucleotides agree with TRBD2. Germline trimming cut 3 bases from V and 5 bases from J; bases unmatched to any gene: 11. In germline, CDR1 is SGHRS, CDR2 YFSETQ. The CDR3 totals 17 residues. CDR3 nucleotide sequence: TGCGCCAGCAGCTCCAACTTTCTAGCGGGGGCCAACAATGAGCAGTTCTTC. This sequence encodes CASSSNFLAGANNEQFF.

This rearrangement joins TRBV3-1 to TRBJ1-5; D perhaps matches TRBD1 (5 bases). Germline values: CDR1 LGHDT, CDR2 YNNKEL (reference sequence). Trimming stripped 0 bases from V and 2 bases from J, with 14 bases between. The CDR3 totals 17 residues. Here the CDR3 DNA reads TGTGCCAGCAGCCAAGATCCCGGGGCAGAGGGCAATCAGCCCCAGCATTTT. Amino acids: CASSQDPGAEGNQPQHF.

The V call is TRBV19, the J call TRBJ1-2, with D uncertain. V shed 9 bases and J shed 3 bases, with 11 bases lying between them. The CDR3 is 12 amino acids. CDR1 and CDR2 from the germline V gene are LNHDA and SQIVND (reference sequence). The CDR3 DNA reads as TGTGCCAGCCACAGACGAGACTATGGCTACACCTTC. It yields the protein CASHRRDYGYTF.

The gene calls are TRBV18 and TRBJ1-2, with TRBD1 as a possible D gene (5 bases). Trimming took off 1 base at V and 8 bases at J, with 11 bases between the two ends. This CDR3 is built from 13 residues. CDR1 and CDR2 from the germline V gene are KGHSH and LQKENI. Here the CDR3 reads CASSPRPGDGYTF. CDR3 sequence (DNA): TGTGCCAGCTCACCACGGCCCGGGGACGGCTACACCTTC.

The chain joins TRBV20-1 to TRBJ1-2, with 7 bases that match TRBD1. The germline V gene encodes CDR1 DFQATT and CDR2 SNEGSKA (reference sequence). This CDR3 spans 15 amino acids. The CDR3: CSASTGQAANYGYTF. DNA for the CDR3: TGCAGCGCTTCAACCGGACAGGCAGCTAACTATGGCTACACCTTC.